This T cell receptor (beta chain) was profiled in a study of control samples from healthy donors and cancer patients. V lost 1 base and J lost 7; bases outside the gene matches: 3. Germline assignment: CDR1 SGHDT and CDR2 YYEEEE. The CDR3 contains 14 residues. Generated by immunoSEQ multiplex PCR, the TCRdb table keeps only in-frame clones and is missing some. The top ten hold roughly 14% of the sample, which has about 230,000 clones, 82% seen once. This sequence originates from a woman aged 55 to 70 with lung cancer. Sequenced material: PBMCs. V and J are TRBV5-6 and TRBJ2-7; TRBD2 agrees at 12 bases. The CDR3 DNA follows: TGTGCCAGCAGCTTGAGGGGGACTAGCGGGGAGCAGTACTTC. Translation gives CASSLRGTSGEQYF.